The 24 T cell receptor beta chains in this list originate from one sample, sequenced in a study of blood T cells in healthy people across ages. With a J-beta primer mix and a sample-barcoded 5' primer, a second PCR ran about 7 to 12 cycles. TCRdb re-analysed the 5' RACE reads in MiXCR, keeping a single row per CDR3 protein. Among hundreds of thousands of distinct CDR3 sequences, more than 50% were seen once, and the ten largest hold approximately 24%. Sequenced: blood. The receptor set was obtained from a man in his forties or fifties in good health.

This chain connects TRBV5-1 to TRBJ1-2; D is possibly TRBD1 (5 bases). The V gene lost 5 bases and the J gene lost 6 bases, with 17 bases spanning the gap. The germline CDR1 and CDR2 sequences are SGHRS and YFSETQ. This CDR3 has 14 residues. The chain's CDR3 is CASRPTGTANGYTF. The CDR3 nucleotides are TGCGCCAGCAGACCGACCGGGACGGCTAATGGCTACACCTTC.

This rearrangement joins TRBV12-3 or TRBV12-4 to TRBJ2-1; either TRBD1 or TRBD2 may fit D (6 bases each). V was trimmed by 7 bases and J by 2 bases, leaving 12 bases between them. This CDR3 has 14 amino acids. CDR3 nucleotide sequence: TGTGCCAGCACCGATCGGGGGCCCTACAATGAGCAGTTCTTC. As protein: CASTDRGPYNEQFF.

A few counts support this clonotype. The chain combines TRBV6-4 with TRBJ2-3, with 8 bases aligning to TRBD2. The CDR3 is made up of 15 amino acids. V lost 4 bases and J lost 0; bases outside the gene matches: 3. Germline CDR1 MRHNA, CDR2 SNTAGT. CDR3 sequence reads: CASSVTSGSTDTQYF. Written as DNA, the CDR3 is TGTGCCAGCAGTGTTACTAGCGGTAGCACAGATACGCAGTATTTT.

About this clonotype itself: A clone one base away is much larger, so this may be a read error. The rearrangement links TRBV3-1 to TRBJ2-1, with D possibly TRBD1 on 6 matching bases. The DNA end is more similar to TRBJ2-7, so the J call may be wrong. CDR1 and CDR2 (germline): LGHDT, YNNKEL (reference sequence). The CDR3 has 16 residues. The CDR3 loop reads CASSQDNGGAWNEQYF. The CDR3 DNA is TGTGCCAGCAGCCAAGATAATGGGGGCGCGTGGAATGAGCAGTACTTC.

This rearrangement joins TRBV7-8 to TRBJ2-7, with 9 bases matching TRBD1. The J call could be wrong; TRBJ2-5 is a better fit for the DNA end. CDR1 is SGHVS, CDR2 FQNEAQ, per germline. The CDR3 covers 19 residues. The CDR3 here is CASSLASPRTGVGEETQYF. Here the CDR3 DNA reads TGTGCCAGCAGCTTAGCTTCCCCTAGGACAGGGGTTGGGGAAGAGACCCAGTACTTC.

The chain carries TRBV7-2 and TRBJ1-1, with D possibly being TRBD1 (5 bases). The CDR3 runs 17 residues. Germline CDR1 SGHTA, CDR2 FQGNSA. Trimming took 2 bases from V and 0 from J, leaving 16 bases between them. The CDR3 bases are TGTGCCAGCAGCTTATTCGCAGGGCCTACTATGAACACTGAAGCTTTCTTT. This encodes CASSLFAGPTMNTEAFF.

This clonotype appeared once. The V call is TRBV5-1, the J call TRBJ2-7; 7 bases map to TRBD2. With V trimmed by 4 bases and J by 7 bases, 23 bases remained unmatched. The CDR3 contains 18 residues. Germline CDR1 reads SGHRS; CDR2 reads YFSETQ. CDR3 sequence: CASSLINYGLVSGNEQYF. The CDR3 bases are TGCGCCAGCAGCCTAATCAACTATGGACTAGTTTCTGGGAATGAGCAGTACTTC. Based on the CDR3 plus reference TRBV5-1 and TRBJ2-7, the full variable domain is KAGVTQTPRYLIKTRGQQVTLSCSPISGHRSVSWYQQTPGQGLQFLFEYFSETQRNKGNFPGRFSGRQFSNSRSEMNVSTLELGDSALYLCASSLINYGLVSGNEQYFGPGTRLTVT.

In its sample, this clonotype was seen a few times. This rearrangement joins TRBV5-5 to TRBJ2-4; D is unclear. V was shortened by 0 bases and J by 0 bases, with 10 bases between the two germline ends. The V gene's germline CDR1 is SGHKS and CDR2 YYEKEE (reference sequence). This CDR3 is 16 amino acids long. The CDR3 protein is CASSLDSTLAKNIQYF. In DNA form, the CDR3 reads TGTGCCAGCAGCTTGGATAGCACCCTAGCCAAAAACATTCAGTACTTC.

This CDR3 reads CSVKTALNTEAFF. The CDR3 DNA reads TGCAGCGTCAAGACAGCGCTGAACACTGAAGCTTTCTTT. The V call is TRBV29-1, the J call TRBJ1-1, with D perhaps matching TRBD1 (5 bases). The CDR3 is 13 amino acids. Germline CDR1 reads SQVTM; CDR2 reads ANQGSEA. V was clipped by 6 bases and J by 0 bases, with 11 bases between them.

This clonotype has more than one count but fewer than ten. The genes are TRBV7-8 and TRBJ2-7, with 8 bases aligning to TRBD1. J gave up 0 bases and V 5 bases, and 6 bases lay outside the gene matches. The CDR3 covers 15 residues. The germline CDR1 and CDR2 sequences are SGHVS and FQNEAQ. For the CDR3, the DNA is TGTGCCAGCAGCCGGATGACAGGGGACTCCTACGAGCAGTACTTC. This codes for CASSRMTGDSYEQYF.

The chain employs TRBV12-3 or TRBV12-4 and TRBJ2-3, with D perhaps TRBD1 (7 bases). The CDR3 totals 15 residues. V was shortened by 5 bases and J by 2 bases, with 14 bases between the two germline ends. For the CDR3, the DNA is TGTGCCAGCAGTCACAGACAGGGACTCACAGATACGCAGTATTTT. Amino acids: CASSHRQGLTDTQYF.

The rearrangement joins TRBV5-1 to TRBJ2-1; 7 bases are shared with TRBD1. The ends lost 5 bases at V and 2 bases at J; junction bases unmatched: 7. The CDR3 length is 15 residues. The germline gives CDR1 SGHRS, CDR2 YFSETQ. CDR3 in amino acids: CASRDDRVAYNEQFF. CDR3 DNA sequence: TGCGCCAGCAGGGACGACAGGGTAGCCTACAATGAGCAGTTCTTC.

The chain has TRBV20-1 and TRBJ2-5; D perhaps matches TRBD2 (6 bases). CDR3 size: 15 residues. V was pared by 6 bases and J by 5 bases, with 22 bases between. Germline assignment: CDR1 DFQATT and CDR2 SNEGSKA (reference sequence). The CDR3 DNA reads TGCAGTGCCCACTCCTGGCGGGACTCGCGGGAGACCCAGTACTTC. This gives the protein CSAHSWRDSRETQYF.

The genes are TRBV20-1 and TRBJ2-7; 9 bases align to TRBD1. V was pared by 5 bases and J by 8 bases, with 13 bases of the junction left unmatched. Germline CDR1 reads DFQATT; CDR2 reads SNEGSKA (reference sequence). This CDR3 contains 14 residues. CDR3 in amino acids: CSAQADRGHNKQYF. In DNA form, the CDR3 reads TGCAGTGCTCAGGCGGACAGGGGACACAATAAGCAGTACTTC.

This rearrangement joins TRBV7-3 to TRBJ2-7, with a possible D match to TRBD1 (6 bases). Germline-derived CDR1 and CDR2 are SGHTA and FQGTGA. V was shortened by 5 bases and J by 6 bases, with 17 bases between the two germline ends. CDR3 size: 14 residues. CDR3: CASSSDGTTGEQYF. The CDR3 DNA is TGTGCCAGCAGCAGCGACGGGACGACAGGCGAGCAGTACTTC.

The V gene is TRBV19, the J gene TRBJ2-5; no firm D call. Trimming took off 7 bases at V and 5 bases at J, with 11 bases between the two ends. This CDR3 is built from 12 residues. Per the germline V gene, CDR1 is LNHDA and CDR2 is SQIVND (reference sequence). In nucleotides, the CDR3 is TGTGCCAGTACCTCTCCTGGGGAGACCCAGTACTTC. It is translated as CASTSPGETQYF.

V and J are TRBV5-1 and TRBJ2-7; 12 bases are shared with TRBD2. The DNA end favors TRBJ2-5, so the J call may be wrong. The CDR3 is 16 residues long. Germline values: CDR1 SGHRS, CDR2 YFSETQ. In DNA, the CDR3 is TGCGCCAGCGTATCTAGCGGGGGGGCGGTCAGAGAGACCCAGTACTTC. Protein sequence: CASVSSGGAVRETQYF.

The chain recombines TRBV5-6 with TRBJ1-4, with D perhaps TRBD1 (6 bases). CDR1 and CDR2 from the germline V gene are SGHDT and YYEEEE. Trimming pared 3 bases from V and 4 bases from J, leaving 10 bases between. The CDR3 loop spans 14 amino acids. The CDR3 nucleotides are TGTGCCAGCAGCTCGACAGGTTTTAATGAAAAACTGTTTTTT. Its translation: CASSSTGFNEKLFF.

This clonotype was seen just once. Mismatch with germline at one junction end may stem from a read error. V and J are TRBV5-4 and TRBJ2-3; tentatively, D is TRBD1 (6 bases). Looked up from germline, CDR1 is SGHNT and CDR2 is YYREEE (reference sequence). This CDR3 comprises 16 residues. CDR3 region: CASSTGHRIPTDTQYF. The CDR3 DNA reads as TGTGCCAGCAGCACGGGACATCGGATTCCCACAGACACGCAGTATTTT. The variable domain in full, completed from reference TRBV5-4 and TRBJ2-3, reads ETGVTQSPTHLIKTRGQQVTLRCSSQSGHNTVSWYQQALGQGPQFIFQYYREEENGRGNFPPRFSGLQFPNYSSELNVNALELDDSALYLCASSTGHRIPTDTQYFGPGTRLTVL.

The chain employs TRBV25-1 and TRBJ1-6; 7 nucleotides align to TRBD1. Losses at the gene ends were 2 bases for V and 11 bases for J; bases not matched to a gene: 9. Germline V gene data show CDR1 as MGHDK and CDR2 as SYGVNS. The CDR3 length is 15 residues. The CDR3 is CASSEQGGGIAPLHF. The CDR3 nucleotides read TGTGCCAGCAGTGAACAGGGGGGTGGGATTGCACCCCTCCACTTT.

The rearrangement joins TRBV9 to TRBJ2-7; D might be TRBD1 (6 bases). The CDR3 covers 15 residues. The germline CDR1 and CDR2 sequences are SGDLS and YYNGEE. The V gene lost 4 bases and the J gene lost 3 bases, with 17 bases spanning the gap. The chain's CDR3 is CASSFRDTRGYEQYF. Written as DNA, the CDR3 is TGTGCCAGCAGCTTCCGGGACACTAGAGGCTACGAGCAGTACTTC. Full variable domain (missing parts from reference TRBV9 and TRBJ2-7): DSGVTQTPKHLITATGQRVTLRCSPRSGDLSVYWYQQSLDQGLQFLIQYYNGEERAKGNILERFSAQQFPDLHSELNLSSLELGDSALYFCASSFRDTRGYEQYFGPGTRLTVT.

The chain couples TRBV4-1 to TRBJ2-1; 8 bases match TRBD2. Trimming removed 3 bases from V and 5 bases from J; junction bases left unmatched: 9. The germline gives CDR1 MGHRA, CDR2 YSYEKL. The CDR3 is made up of 16 amino acids. In DNA form, the CDR3 reads TGCGCCAGCAGCCAGGGCCCGGGACTAGGGAACAATGAGCAGTTCTTC. This translates into CASSQGPGLGNNEQFF.

This chain joins TRBV10-3 and TRBJ1-2, with D unresolved. The CDR3 sequence is 10 residues long. The germline V gene has CDR1 ENHRY and CDR2 SYGVKD. Trimming cost V 6 bases and J 7 bases, with 6 bases left between them. DNA for the CDR3: TGTGCCATCAGGGGGTCTGGCTACACCTTC. Its protein product is CAIRGSGYTF.

This CDR3 reads CSARSGTGYNEQFF. CDR3 in DNA: TGCAGTGCTAGATCCGGGACAGGGTACAATGAGCAGTTCTTC. The V and J genes are TRBV20-1 and TRBJ2-1, with 9 bases lining up with TRBD1. This CDR3 has 14 amino acids. V was pared by 2 bases and J by 4 bases, with 3 bases of the junction left unmatched. CDR1 is DFQATT, CDR2 SNEGSKA, per germline (reference sequence).